The next 6 T cell receptor beta chains were all read from a single sample in a study of CD8 T cells in Susac syndrome. Random hexamers were used to reverse transcribe an amount of roughly 0.45 to 1 ug RNA. TCRdb fed the immunoSEQ multiplex PCR reads into MiXCR, producing one record per CDR3 protein. Of about 190,000 distinct CDR3 sequences in the sample, 90% to 97% are singletons; the top ten hold around 0.1%. The material sequenced was CD4+ T cells from PBMCs. The receptors shown here come from a human donor with Susac syndrome.

The CDR3 region is CASTQRQENTEAFF. CDR3 in DNA: TGTGCCAGCACTCAAAGACAGGAGAACACTGAAGCTTTCTTT. The V and J genes are TRBV2 and TRBJ1-1, with D tentatively TRBD1 (6 bases). The CDR3 extends over 14 amino acids. The V end was cut by 7 bases, the J end by 1 base, with 13 bases between. Per germline, CDR1 SNHLY and CDR2 FYNNEI.

CDR3 DNA: TGCGCCAGCAGCATCGGACGGGTACTCTACGAGCAGTACTTC. Residues: CASSIGRVLYEQYF. The chain uses TRBV5-1 and TRBJ2-7; D unclear. V lost 4 bases and J 3 bases, leaving 14 bases between the germline ends. Per the germline V gene, CDR1 is SGHRS and CDR2 is YFSETQ. The CDR3 runs 14 residues.

This clonotype has a single count. This chain uses TRBV14 with TRBJ1-2, with D possibly being TRBD1 (5 bases). The CDR3 loop spans 13 amino acids. V lost 0 bases and J lost 8, with 10 bases in between. Germline V gives CDR1 SGHDN, CDR2 FVKESK. In DNA form, the CDR3 reads TGTGCCAGCAGCCAAGACAGGGCCAGGGGCTACACCTTC. Its protein is CASSQDRARGYTF.

The chain joins TRBV6-5 to TRBJ2-5, with D tentatively TRBD1 or TRBD2 (5 bases each). Germline loops: CDR1 MNHEY, CDR2 SVGAGI. This CDR3 has 14 amino acids. Trimming left V 6 bases short and J 3 bases short, with 14 bases between. The CDR3: CASRDSGGKETQYF. In nucleotides, the CDR3 is TGTGCCAGCAGGGACTCTGGGGGTAAAGAGACCCAGTACTTC.

With respect to this clonotype: An end of the junction differs from the germline gene, which may be a read error. V usage is TRBV5-4 and J usage is TRBJ1-2; maybe TRBD1 (6 bases). This CDR3 contains 13 residues. Germline values: CDR1 SGHNT, CDR2 YYREEE (reference sequence). CDR3 sequence (DNA): TGTGCCAGCAGGTTGGGGGCGAACTATGGCTACACCTTC. It encodes CASRLGANYGYTF.

The V call is TRBV18, the J call TRBJ2-5, with 7 bases that match TRBD1. This CDR3 spans 14 amino acids. Trimming removed 4 bases from V and 2 bases from J; junction bases left unmatched: 4. The V gene's germline CDR1 is KGHSH and CDR2 LQKENI. Here the CDR3 reads CASSQTGNQETQYF. CDR3 sequence (DNA): TGTGCCAGCTCACAGACAGGGAATCAAGAGACCCAGTACTTC.